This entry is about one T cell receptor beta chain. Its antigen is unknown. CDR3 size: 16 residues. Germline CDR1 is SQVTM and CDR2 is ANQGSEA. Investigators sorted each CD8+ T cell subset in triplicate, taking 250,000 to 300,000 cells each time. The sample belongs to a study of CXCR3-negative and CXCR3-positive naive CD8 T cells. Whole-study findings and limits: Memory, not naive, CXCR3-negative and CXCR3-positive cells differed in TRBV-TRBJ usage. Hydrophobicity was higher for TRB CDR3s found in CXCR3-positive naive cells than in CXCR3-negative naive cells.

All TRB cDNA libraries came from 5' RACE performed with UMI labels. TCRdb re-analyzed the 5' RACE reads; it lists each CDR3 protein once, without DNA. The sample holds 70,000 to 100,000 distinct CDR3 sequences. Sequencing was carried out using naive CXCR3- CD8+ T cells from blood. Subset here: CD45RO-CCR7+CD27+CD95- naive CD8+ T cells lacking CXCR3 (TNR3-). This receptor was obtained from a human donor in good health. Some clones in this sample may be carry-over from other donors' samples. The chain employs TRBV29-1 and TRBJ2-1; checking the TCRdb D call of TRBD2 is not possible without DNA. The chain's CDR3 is CSAKGASGTRRDEQFF.